The present TCR beta chain was sequenced within a study of memory CD4+ T cells and cytomegalovirus serostatus. The sort gate was single viable CD3+CD4+CD8-CD45RO+ cells for memory CD4+ T cells. The V and J ends lost 0 bases and 2 bases respectively, with 9 bases between them. Germline V gene lookup returns CDR1 SGDLS and CDR2 YYNGEE. The CDR3 consists of 15 residues. Source study methods: After removing out-of-frame reads, around 2.2 million distinct TCRbeta sequences remained. Data came from immunoSEQ multiplex PCR; TCRdb stores just in-frame clones and leaves some out. Clone size and V and J calls were adopted from that table, with D and trimming inferred from the DNA. The data contain about 80,000 clones, around 80% of them singletons.

The sequenced sample was memory CD4+ T cells from blood. The clonotype comes from an adult in good health and CMV-seronegative. This chain joins TRBV9 and TRBJ2-1; D is ambiguous. The CDR3 sequence: CASSVAPDTYNEQFF. The CDR3 DNA reads as TGTGCCAGCAGCGTAGCTCCGGATACCTACAATGAGCAGTTCTTC.